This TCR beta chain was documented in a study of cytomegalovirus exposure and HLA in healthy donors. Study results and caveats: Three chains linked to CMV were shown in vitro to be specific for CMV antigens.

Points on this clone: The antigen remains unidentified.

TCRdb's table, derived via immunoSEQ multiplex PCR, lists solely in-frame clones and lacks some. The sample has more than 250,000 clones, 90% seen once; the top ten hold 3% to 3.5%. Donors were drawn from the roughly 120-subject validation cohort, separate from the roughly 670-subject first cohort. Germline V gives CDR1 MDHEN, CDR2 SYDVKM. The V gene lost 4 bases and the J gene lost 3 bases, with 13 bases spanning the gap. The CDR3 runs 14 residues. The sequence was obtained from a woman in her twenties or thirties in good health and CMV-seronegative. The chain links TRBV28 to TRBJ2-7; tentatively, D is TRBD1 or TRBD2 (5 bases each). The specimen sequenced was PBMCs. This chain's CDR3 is CASSSGALDYEQYF. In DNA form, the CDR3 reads TGTGCCAGCAGTTCCGGGGCTCTGGACTACGAGCAGTACTTC.